This note documents a single T cell receptor beta chain sequence. This clonotype turned up a few times. Its antigen is not yet known. No base-level quality is on record; no much larger clone is a single base apart. Library generation was performed with multiplex PCR. The sequencer listed for this sample is Illumina HiSeq 4000. TCR beta libraries were built with iRepertoire HTBI primers and Arm-PCR amplification of CDR3 regions. PCR products were gel purified before sequencing. As for how the authors treated the data: A total of 60 to 80 TRBV and more than twelve TRBJ segments were identified across samples and were used for gene usage analysis of CDR3 amino acid clonotypes. COPE and FqMerger were used to merge the filtered high-quality paired reads into contigs. BLAST was used to align contigs to the IMGT TRBV, TRBD and TRBJ reference genes, and CDR3 was defined following IMGT. Highly expanded clones were defined as clonotypes with a frequency above 0.1%. Shannon entropy served as the measure of repertoire diversity, while the Gini coefficient captured V-J evenness. A clonotype found in more than one individual was treated as public. TCRdb redid the processing of the public reads, applying fastp at Q25 and MiXCR, and retained in-frame beta chains. A single entry per CDR3 protein holds the most common genes and DNA from its merged rows. TCRdb, rather than the study authors, made the V and J calls. The sample table lists about 530,000 distinct CDR3 sequences, about 16% of them with a count of one. The ten top clones hold more than 20% of the sample.

From the cysteine through the phenylalanine, the CDR3 covers 14 amino acids. Only CDR3 DNA remains: 42 bases, in frame from the first base. From the germline V gene, CDR1 is MDHEN and CDR2 is SYDVKM. Relative to germline, V is 3 bases shorter and J is 7 bases shorter, with 15 bases between their ends. This sample stems from a study of regulatory T cells in long-lasting Graves disease (dated by TCRdb to the early 2020s). Regarding the research as a whole: Patients with newly diagnosed Graves' disease had been on antithyroid drugs for under 3 months. The study took place in China and was registered as a clinical trial. TCR sequencing covered about 13 persistent and roughly 20 newly diagnosed Graves' disease patients, around 33 samples in total. Persistent Graves' disease patients were compared with newly diagnosed Graves' disease patients by peripheral blood TCR sequencing and RNA sequencing.

The time point label, read with the paper, signifies: newly diagnosed GD, antithyroid drugs for less than 3 months. RNA was extracted from PBMCs in TRIzol for both TCR sequencing and RNA sequencing. The diagnosis of Graves' disease was made according to American Thyroid Association guidelines. Patients for the study were recruited at an endocrinology department in Xi'an, China. From each patient, about 8.9 milliliters of peripheral blood was collected into an EDTA anticoagulant tube. Ficoll Paque Plus density gradient separation was used to isolate PBMCs, and no additional T cell sorting was done. An Agilent 2100 Bioanalyzer and agarose gel were used to check RNA quality, while a NanoDrop 2000 measured RNA concentration. What the authors observed across the whole study: As a limitation, the authors acknowledged that the small sample size may reduce accuracy. Compared with newly diagnosed patients, persistent Graves' disease patients had lower TCR Shannon entropy and fewer highly expanded clones, which suggests clonal expansion. The study examined only peripheral blood because the primary lesion, thyroid tissue, could not be accessed. More public clonotypes were shared among persistent patients (roughly 3,000) than among newly diagnosed patients (over 900). Preferential use of TRBV28, TRBJ1-2 and TRBJ2-5 was observed in persistent disease, whereas TRBV20-1 and TRBJ2-1 were favored in newly diagnosed disease. Sequencing and analysis were limited to the TCR beta chain.

This sample also belongs to another study, concerning T cells in Graves' hyperthyroidism and ophthalmopathy. The second study, in turn, reports: Stable Graves' hyperthyroidism was defined as no progression to ophthalmopathy during 18 months of follow-up. Hyperthyroidism patients were newly diagnosed, with disease duration under 2 months, and aged 18 to 65 years. Any patient with an uncontrolled infection, another autoimmune disease, pregnancy or lactation was excluded. Diagnoses relied on clinical symptoms, serum thyroxine and TRAb, thyroid ultrasound and orbital computed tomography. The first round of RT-PCR for the TCR CDR3 was performed with the HTBI primer set and the Qiagen OneStep RT-PCR kit. Blood samples also contained most of the expanded thyroid clonotypes (frequency above 0.001), which suggests that blood repertoires may reflect thyroid immune responses. Ophthalmopathy was separated from stable hyperthyroidism by a 13 V-J signature model, with approximately 90% sensitivity and 81% to 82% specificity obtained in cross-validation and 80%/75% obtained in testing. In validation, the model predicted progression to ophthalmopathy a median of roughly 6.5 months before onset, with about 64% sensitivity and 72.22% specificity. To identify TCR V-J signatures that set the groups apart, the researchers used a discovery cohort of 90 to 100 patients, made up of 43 with Graves' ophthalmopathy and about 60 with stable Graves' hyperthyroidism. Whether ophthalmopathy could be predicted prospectively was tested in an independent validation cohort made up of under 20 hyperthyroidism patients plus 17 patients who later progressed to ophthalmopathy. The approximately 100 discovery patients were randomly split 7:3 into training and test sets. Thyroid tissue and blood T-cell repertoires from over 5 Graves' hyperthyroidism patients were also compared in the study. Once sampling was done, hyperthyroidism patients were given methimazole at a starting dose of 30 mg daily, whereas ophthalmopathy patients were given high-dose intravenous methylprednisolone. The libraries were constructed in a second round of multiplex PCR and then size-selected and purified. Libraries were sequenced paired-end with 100 bp reads on an Illumina HiSeq2000. SOAPnuke was used to process the raw data, throwing out any read that contained adapters or uncalled bases, had a mean Phred below 15, or lacked an exact constant-primer or identifier match. High-quality paired reads were merged using COPE v1.2.5, and each unique nucleotide sequence was defined as a clonotype. MiTCR v1.1 was used to align the clonotypes against IMGT TRBV, TRBD and TRBJ reference segments. Only V-J combinations with frequency above 0.0001, covering approximately 99% of repertoires, were analysed. The TCS score was defined as F50 (clonal expansion) divided by E x V (chaos), with BLOSUM62-based TCRdist calculated between CDR3 peptides within each V-J. Welch's t-statistics and random forest reduced 450 to 600 V-J features to around 14, which were used in a naive Bayes classifier (R e1071). No statistical method was used to fix the sample size in advance, and group allocation was not hidden from the investigators. The paper reports TCR Vbeta CDR3 sequencing of about 140 peripheral blood samples: under 45 ophthalmopathy, roughly 80 hyperthyroidism and roughly 17 progressor patients.

The receptor was isolated from a woman aged 35 to 60 with Graves disease. Donor details come from another sample of the same person, matched by shared clones. The material was peripheral blood mononuclear cells (PBMCs), obtained at new diagnosis, from a patient treated with antithyroid drugs. Here the chain combines TRBV28 and TRBJ1-2, and the D gene may be TRBD1, 5 bases matching. The CDR3 loop reads CASSFPGTPTGYTF. The bases are TGTGCCAGCAGTTTTCCAGGGACTCCCACTGGCTACACCTTC.